The 29 T cell receptor beta chains listed next were all sequenced from one sample in a study of shared clonotypes between healthy human individuals. The method was immunoSEQ multiplex PCR; TCRdb's version includes in-frame clones alone and lacks a portion of them. The sample holds 2.3 million or so clones, over 85% seen once. Sample: naive CD4+ T cells from PBMCs. Subset: CD45RA+ positively selected. These receptors came from a man in his late teens or twenties in good health. Some clones in this sample may be carry-over from other donors' samples.

V and J are TRBV5-6 and TRBJ1-1; D might be TRBD1 (5 bases). The V end lost 1 base, the J end lost 7 bases, and 11 bases lay between the germline ends. Germline V gene sequence: CDR1 SGHDT, CDR2 YYEEEE. This CDR3 is built from 13 residues. DNA of the CDR3: TGTGCCAGCAGCTTGCGGGGAAGGGGTGAAGCTTTCTTT. Translating gives CASSLRGRGEAFF.

The gene calls are TRBV28 and TRBJ2-5; TRBD2 matches 8 bases. The CDR3 is made up of 14 amino acids. With V trimmed by 6 bases and J by 1 base, 4 bases remained unmatched. Germline V gives CDR1 MDHEN, CDR2 SYDVKM. In DNA form, the CDR3 reads TGTGCCAGCAGGTACAGCGGGGGCCAAGAGACCCAGTACTTC. Protein product: CASRYSGGQETQYF.

The CDR3 protein is CASTRDTNVLTF. In DNA form, the CDR3 reads TGTGCCAGCACCCGGGACACCAACGTCCTGACTTTC. This chain joins TRBV6-6 and TRBJ2-6; tentative D call: TRBD1 (6 bases). V was shortened by 7 bases and J by 8 bases, with 9 bases between the two germline ends. CDR1 is MNHNY and CDR2 is SVGAGI in the germline V gene (reference sequence). This CDR3 spans 12 amino acids.

This clone was seen only a few times. This rearrangement joins TRBV4-2 to TRBJ1-5; TRBD1 matches at 7 bases. V lost 4 bases and J lost 2; bases outside the gene matches: 11. The germline V gene encodes CDR1 LGHNA and CDR2 YNFKEQ. The CDR3 spans 17 residues. The CDR3 sequence is CASSLRDSPEGNQPQHF. Here the CDR3 DNA reads TGTGCCAGCAGCCTCAGGGACAGCCCGGAGGGCAATCAGCCCCAGCATTTT.

CDR3 sequence: CASSPGTDKQFF. The CDR3 DNA is TGTGCCAGCAGCCCCGGGACAGATAAGCAGTTCTTC. The gene calls are TRBV28 and TRBJ2-1; the match to TRBD1 covers 7 bases. After removal of 6 bases from V and 11 bases from J, the junction contained 7 bases not matched to a gene. This CDR3 has 12 residues. Germline CDR1 MDHEN, CDR2 SYDVKM.

A word on this clone: A read error may account for a junction end that differs from germline. The V call is TRBV29-1, the J call TRBJ2-7; 7 nucleotides line up with TRBD2. In germline, CDR1 is SQVTM, CDR2 ANQGSEA. The CDR3 runs 16 residues. CDR3 sequence: CSVLQASGSTTYGQYF. CDR3 DNA: TGCAGCGTTCTCCAGGCTAGCGGATCCACTACTTACGGGCAGTACTTC.

This chain connects TRBV12-5 to TRBJ2-7; maybe TRBD2 (5 bases). This CDR3 contains 17 residues. Per germline, CDR1 LGHNT and CDR2 FRNRAP. The ends were cut back, 0 bases at V and 7 bases at J, with 22 bases in the middle. The CDR3 reads CASGLVLGDSGFREQYF. The CDR3 DNA reads TGTGCTAGTGGTTTGGTACTCGGAGATTCGGGGTTTCGGGAGCAGTACTTC.

This chain uses TRBV29-1 with TRBJ2-1, with D unclear. V lost 3 bases, J lost 0 bases, and 6 bases lay in between. The CDR3 spans 13 residues. Germline-derived CDR1 and CDR2 are SQVTM and ANQGSEA. In nucleotides, the CDR3 is TGCAGCGTTGAGGAAAGCTCCTACAATGAGCAGTTCTTC. Its protein is CSVEESSYNEQFF.

The chain couples TRBV2 to TRBJ2-2, with 7 bases matching TRBD1. Germline assignment: CDR1 SNHLY and CDR2 FYNNEI. Germline trimming cut 6 bases from V and 5 bases from J; bases unmatched to any gene: 6. The CDR3 has 14 residues. The CDR3 spells CASRLDRATGELFF. The CDR3 nucleotides read TGTGCCAGCAGGCTTGACAGGGCTACCGGGGAGCTGTTTTTT. Using reference TRBV2 and TRBJ2-2 for the parts outside the CDR3, the full variable domain is EPEVTQTPSHQVTQMGQEVILRCVPISNHLYFYWYRQILGQKVEFLVSFYNNEISEKSEIFDDQFSVERPDGSNFTLKIRSTKLEDSAMYFCASRLDRATGELFFGEGSRLTVL.

This chain joins TRBV6-1 and TRBJ1-1; D gene ambiguous. V gave up 4 bases and J gave up 6 bases, with 18 bases separating them. The CDR3 consists of 15 residues. Germline CDR1 MNHNS, CDR2 SASEGT. CDR3 in amino acids: CASSVPPGRNPEAFF. CDR3 nucleotide sequence: TGTGCCAGCAGTGTACCCCCAGGAAGAAACCCTGAAGCTTTCTTT.

With respect to this clone: The identical CDR3 is also encoded by other nucleotide sequences in the sample. This chain uses TRBV29-1 with TRBJ2-4, with unresolved D. The V and J ends lost 7 bases and 0 bases respectively, with 10 bases between them. The CDR3 runs to 13 residues. Germline values: CDR1 SQVTM, CDR2 ANQGSEA. As DNA, the CDR3 is TGCAGCGCAGAGGTAGTAGCCAAAAACATTCAGTACTTC. Encoded protein: CSAEVVAKNIQYF.

CDR3 sequence (DNA): TGTGCCAGCAGCCCAAGACTAGCAGCGGATACGCAGTATTTT. Encoded protein: CASSPRLAADTQYF. This sequence joins TRBV7-2 and TRBJ2-3, with TRBD2 identical over 7 bases. V gave up 5 bases and J gave up 6 bases; unmatched junction bases: 8. Germline V CDR1 and CDR2: SGHTA, FQGNSA. The CDR3 totals 14 residues.

CDR3 in DNA: TGCGCCAGCAGATCCCAGACCCTGGAGAACACTGAAGCTTTCTTT. The encoded protein is CASRSQTLENTEAFF. The rearrangement links TRBV5-1 to TRBJ1-1; D is uncertain. V lost 5 bases and J 1 base, leaving 15 bases between the germline ends. The CDR3 loop spans 15 amino acids. Germline loops: CDR1 SGHRS, CDR2 YFSETQ.

The chain links TRBV29-1 to TRBJ1-1, with D possibly matching TRBD1 (5 bases). The CDR3 sequence is 14 residues long. CDR1 and CDR2 from the germline V gene are SQVTM and ANQGSEA. Trimming took 6 bases from V and 4 from J, leaving 18 bases between them. CDR3 in amino acids: CSVVPGTASTEAFF. In DNA, the CDR3 is TGCAGCGTGGTCCCCGGGACCGCCAGCACTGAAGCTTTCTTT.

The chain is built from TRBV28 and TRBJ2-2; D possibly corresponds to TRBD1 (7 bases). The V gene lost 7 bases and the J gene lost 4 bases, with 16 bases spanning the gap. There are 15 residues in the CDR3. CDR1 is MDHEN and CDR2 is SYDVKM in the germline V gene. CDR3 nucleotides: TGTGCCAGCAATAGCCGACAGGGAGGCACCGGGGAGCTGTTTTTT. Translating it yields CASNSRQGGTGELFF.

The chain carries TRBV29-1 and TRBJ2-5; tentative D call: TRBD2 (5 bases). Trimming cost V 2 bases and J 3 bases, with 7 bases left between them. From germline, CDR1 is SQVTM and CDR2 ANQGSEA. The CDR3 loop spans 12 amino acids. CDR3 bases: TGCAGCGTTGAAAAGCGGAAAGAGACCCAGTACTTC. It yields the protein CSVEKRKETQYF.

The chain uses TRBV2 and TRBJ1-1; D remains unclear. Trimming took off 6 bases at V and 5 bases at J, with 13 bases between the two ends. This CDR3 comprises 13 residues. Per the germline V gene, CDR1 is SNHLY and CDR2 is FYNNEI. The CDR3: CASSKGSQTEAFF. CDR3 DNA sequence: TGTGCCAGCAGCAAGGGCAGCCAGACTGAAGCTTTCTTT.

The CDR3 protein is CSVEDSGSSYEQYF. The CDR3 bases are TGCAGCGTTGAAGATAGCGGGAGCTCCTACGAGCAGTACTTC. J is TRBJ2-7 and V is TRBV29-1, with 9 bases that match TRBD2. V shed 0 bases and J 0 bases; nucleotides not matched to a gene: 0. The germline CDR1 and CDR2 sequences are SQVTM and ANQGSEA. The CDR3 length is 14 residues.

For this clone: One junction end disagrees with the germline gene, perhaps due to a read error. The rearrangement links TRBV2 to TRBJ1-5, with a weak D call TRBD1 (6 bases). Germline-derived CDR1 and CDR2 are SNHLY and FYNNEI. CDR3 size: 11 residues. CDR3 coding DNA: TGCAAGGGGACATCGGATCAGCCCCAGCATTTT. It specifies CKGTSDQPQHF.

In DNA, the CDR3 is TGTGCCAGCAGTGTACAGGGTTACACTGAAGCTTTCTTT. Its protein product is CASSVQGYTEAFF. The chain carries TRBV2 and TRBJ1-1; D may be TRBD1 (6 bases). The germline gives CDR1 SNHLY, CDR2 FYNNEI. The CDR3 sequence is 13 residues long. The V and J ends lost 4 bases and 3 bases respectively, with 9 bases between them.

This sequence joins TRBV19 and TRBJ1-5; no clear D. The CDR3 covers 14 residues. Trimming removed 4 bases at V and 0 bases at J, with 7 bases between. CDR1 and CDR2 (germline): LNHDA, SQIVND (reference sequence). DNA for the CDR3: TGTGCCAGTAGTAGGATTAGTAGCAATCAGCCCCAGCATTTT. Translated, it gives CASSRISSNQPQHF.

The chain is built from TRBV9 and TRBJ2-7; the D is unclear. V lost 4 bases to trimming and J lost 0 bases, with 11 bases between them. This CDR3 comprises 14 residues. The germline V gene encodes CDR1 SGDLS and CDR2 YYNGEE. CDR3 in DNA: TGTGCCAGCAGCCCCGAAGGTCGCTCCTACGAGCAGTACTTC. It codes for CASSPEGRSYEQYF.

This chain uses TRBV11-2 with TRBJ1-3; D is unclear. V lost 6 bases and J 0 bases, leaving 9 bases between the germline ends. CDR3 length equals 14 residues. In germline, CDR1 is SGHAT, CDR2 FQNNGV. The CDR3 here is CASRGLRSGNTIYF. CDR3 coding DNA: TGTGCCAGCAGGGGCCTGCGCTCTGGAAACACCATATATTTT.

This sequence joins TRBV28 and TRBJ2-5; D is possibly TRBD2 (7 bases). Trimming pared 0 bases from V and 2 bases from J, leaving 19 bases between. There are 18 residues in the CDR3. Germline V CDR1 and CDR2: MDHEN, SYDVKM. CDR3 loop: CASSLWGRRGGGQETQYF. CDR3 DNA: TGTGCCAGCAGTTTATGGGGAAGGAGGGGGGGAGGACAAGAGACCCAGTACTTC.

Of note for this clone: At the DNA level, this CDR3 is encoded by other sequences in the same sample as well. The chain is built from TRBV12-5 and TRBJ1-1; TRBD1 agrees at 7 bases. Germline trimming cut 1 base from V and 2 bases from J; bases unmatched to any gene: 1. Germline lookup yields CDR1 LGHNT and CDR2 FRNRAP. The CDR3 covers 14 residues. In DNA form, the CDR3 reads TGTGCTAGTGGTTTGGGACAGGGTAACACTGAAGCTTTCTTT. Its protein is CASGLGQGNTEAFF.

This chain connects TRBV30 to TRBJ1-2; a possible D gene is TRBD1 (5 bases). The CDR3 spans 13 residues. Germline CDR1 reads GTSNPN; CDR2 reads SVGIG (reference sequence). The V end lost 0 bases, the J end lost 6 bases, and 11 bases lay between the germline ends. CDR3 region: CAWSVRGPNGYTF. The CDR3, as DNA: TGTGCCTGGAGTGTGAGGGGCCCAAATGGCTACACCTTC.

The chain uses TRBV19 and TRBJ2-4; maybe TRBD1 (5 bases). CDR1 and CDR2 (germline): LNHDA, SQIVND (reference sequence). This CDR3 spans 15 amino acids. Trimming removed 5 bases from V and 6 bases from J, with 17 bases in between. Here the CDR3 reads CASSPRPGWGNIQYF. The DNA for the CDR3 is TGTGCCAGTAGTCCGCGGCCAGGGTGGGGAAACATTCAGTACTTC.

The V and J genes are TRBV20-1 and TRBJ2-1; the D is unclear. The CDR3 length is 11 residues. The V end lost 6 bases, the J end lost 6 bases, and 9 bases lay between the germline ends. The germline V gene encodes CDR1 DFQATT and CDR2 SNEGSKA (reference sequence). In nucleotides, the CDR3 is TGCAGTGCCCTCAAGCTCAATGAGCAGTTCTTC. Translated, it gives CSALKLNEQFF.

V usage is TRBV4-3 and J usage is TRBJ2-1; 9 bases line up with TRBD2. Germline loops: CDR1 LGHNA, CDR2 YSLEER. The V and J ends lost 1 base and 7 bases, in that order; junction bases with no gene match: 8. The length of the CDR3 is 16 residues. In nucleotides, the CDR3 is TGCGCCAGCAGCCAAGTTTTAGCGGGAGAAAGTAATGAGCAGTTCTTC. Translation: CASSQVLAGESNEQFF.